What follows describes a single T cell receptor beta chain. This sample was included in a study of T-cell memory formation after mild COVID-19. Per germline, CDR1 SGHRS and CDR2 YFSETQ. This CDR3 spans 15 amino acids. V was pared by 4 bases and J by 0 bases, with 13 bases between. TCRdb reprocessed the 5' RACE reads with MiXCR, giving one entry per CDR3 protein. Of about 430,000 distinct CDR3 sequences listed, under 20% were seen once; the top ten hold 20% to 25%. The chain employs TRBV5-1 and TRBJ1-1; D is unresolved. This clonotype was sampled from a man younger than 30 who had mild COVID-19 (a few samples of this study predate the infection). Cell type and time point are not known. Sequenced material: PBMCs or a T cell subset sorted from them (not recorded which). The chain's CDR3 is CASSPEAGLNTEAFF. DNA for the CDR3: TGCGCCAGCAGCCCGGAGGCAGGTCTGAACACTGAAGCTTTCTTT.